These T cell receptor beta chains were read from a single sample in a study of cytomegalovirus exposure and HLA in healthy donors. Sequenced by immunoSEQ multiplex PCR; TCRdb stores in-frame clones only, minus some. This table holds about 160,000 clones, about 85% found once. Sequenced material: PBMCs. The receptors stem from a human donor in good health. Both conserved end residues are part of each CDR3. A D gene is named only where the DNA matches it firmly. The size of a clone is reported for some rows only, either as once, few or many, or as a class for expanded clones.

once,TRBV27,16,TRBJ2-1,TRBD2,CASSFTPGGSYNEQFF,TGTGCCAGCAGTTTCACACCCGGCGGGAGTTACAATGAGCAGTTCTTC
-,TRBV27,14,TRBJ2-2,-,CASKDNLGSGELFF,TGTGCCAGCAAGGACAACCTGGGGTCCGGGGAGCTGTTTTTT
few,TRBV6-1,16,TRBJ2-5,TRBD1,CASSDTGTDFQETQYF,TGTGCCAGCAGTGACACCGGGACAGATTTCCAAGAGACCCAGTACTTC
few,TRBV19,12,TRBJ1-1,-,CASRSGGTEAFF,TGTGCCAGTAGGTCCGGCGGGACTGAAGCTTTCTTT
-,TRBV6-6,16,TRBJ1-6,-,CASSYPAPGEGSPLHF,TGTGCCAGCAGTTACCCAGCCCCAGGTGAGGGTTCACCCCTCCACTTT
-,TRBV10-3,12,TRBJ1-2,TRBD1,CAADRGGYGYTF,TGTGCCGCGGACAGGGGAGGGTATGGCTACACCTTC
-,TRBV6-4,15,TRBJ2-3,-,CASSDGGGTTDTQYF,TGTGCCAGCAGTGATGGAGGGGGCACCACAGATACGCAGTATTTT
-,TRBV7-9,14,TRBJ2-2,-,CANSGTTNTGELFF,TGTGCCAACTCCGGGACAACGAACACCGGGGAGCTGTTTTTT
-,TRBV10-3,14,TRBJ2-5,-,CAAGSGQGQETQYF,TGTGCCGCCGGCTCCGGCCAGGGTCAAGAGACCCAGTACTTC
-,TRBV7-6,16,TRBJ2-5,TRBD1,CASTLTQGAREKTQYF,TGTGCCAGCACCCTGACACAGGGGGCGCGGGAGAAGACCCAGTACTTC
few,TRBV30,18,TRBJ2-2,-,CAWSARLLPRGFGGELFF,TGTGCCTGGAGCGCGAGACTCCTACCTAGGGGGTTTGGCGGGGAGCTGTTTTTT
-,TRBV4-2,13,TRBJ2-7,-,CASSHLGQNEQYF,TGTGCCAGCAGCCATCTCGGACAAAACGAGCAGTACTTC
-,TRBV5-1,13,TRBJ1-2,-,CASSVGGADGYTF,TGCGCCAGCAGCGTAGGGGGGGCCGATGGCTACACCTTC
once,TRBV9,14,TRBJ2-7,-,CASSPRRSSYEQYF,TGTGCCAGCAGCCCCCGACGGAGCTCCTACGAGCAGTACTTC